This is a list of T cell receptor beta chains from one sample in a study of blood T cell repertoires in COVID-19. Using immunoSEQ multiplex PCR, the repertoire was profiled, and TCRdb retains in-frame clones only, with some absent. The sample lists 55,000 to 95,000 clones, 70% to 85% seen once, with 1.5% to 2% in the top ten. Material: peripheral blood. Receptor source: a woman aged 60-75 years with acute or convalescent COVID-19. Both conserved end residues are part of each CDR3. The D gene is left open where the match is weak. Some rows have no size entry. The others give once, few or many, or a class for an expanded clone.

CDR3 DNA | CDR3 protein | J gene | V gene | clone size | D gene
TGTGCCAGCTCGCGGGGACAGGGTGATGGCTACACCTTC | CASSRGQGDGYTF | TRBJ1-2 | TRBV18 | NA | TRBD1
TGTGCCTGGAGTGAAGACAGTATGGGCACCATATATTTT | CAWSEDSMGTIYF | TRBJ1-3 | TRBV30 | NA | NA
TGTGCCACCGCTTTCGGACTCACTTATAATTCACCCCTCCACTTT | CATAFGLTYNSPLHF | TRBJ1-6 | TRBV6-5 | once | NA
TGTGCCAGTAGCGGGGGACTAGCGAGCTACAATGAGCAGTTCTTC | CASSGGLASYNEQFF | TRBJ2-1 | TRBV19 | NA | TRBD2
TGTGCCAGCAGCCAGGGACTAGTCGCCAATGAGCAGTTCTTC | CASSQGLVANEQFF | TRBJ2-1 | TRBV4-2 | NA | TRBD2
TGCAGCGTTGAAGATCCGCGGTCGGCTAATGAAAAACTGTTTTTT | CSVEDPRSANEKLFF | TRBJ1-4 | TRBV29-1 | NA | NA
TGTGCCAGCTCTGACAGGGTGGGCACTGAAGCTTTCTTT | CASSDRVGTEAFF | TRBJ1-1 | TRBV6-5 | NA | TRBD1
TGCGCCAGCAGCCAAAGTCGCGGGAGTCCCTACGAGCAGTACTTC | CASSQSRGSPYEQYF | TRBJ2-7 | TRBV4-1 | NA | TRBD2
TGTGCCAGCAGCCAAGACAGGGGTTCGGGTCAGCCCCAGCATTTT | CASSQDRGSGQPQHF | TRBJ1-5 | TRBV2 | once | TRBD1
TGCGCCAGCAGCTTAATAACGGGAATTGAGCAGTTCTTC | CASSLITGIEQFF | TRBJ2-1 | TRBV5-1 | NA | NA
TGTGCCAGCTCACCGAGACAGGGGAGCTATGGCTACACCTTC | CASSPRQGSYGYTF | TRBJ1-2 | TRBV18 | NA | TRBD1
TGCGCCAGCAGCTTGGTACCCCCGGGGGATAGCAATCAGCCCCAGCATTTT | CASSLVPPGDSNQPQHF | TRBJ1-5 | TRBV5-1 | once | NA
TGTGCCAGCTCAGGGGGACTTTCCGGCACTGAAGCTTTCTTT | CASSGGLSGTEAFF | TRBJ1-1 | TRBV18 | NA | NA
TGTGCCAGCAGCTTAGACCCGCCCGGGGGATATTCACCCCTCCACTTT | CASSLDPPGGYSPLHF | TRBJ1-6 | TRBV7-9 | NA | NA
TGCGCCAGCAGGCAGGGGATTTCGGCTAACTATGGCTACACCTTC | CASRQGISANYGYTF | TRBJ1-2 | TRBV5-1 | NA | NA
TGTGCCAGCAGTTCGACGGGACTCTATGGCTACACCTTC | CASSSTGLYGYTF | TRBJ1-2 | TRBV6-5 | NA | NA
TGTGCCAGCAGCCAAGTAGGGGGGGCAAGCTCCTACAATGAGCAGTTCTTC | CASSQVGGASSYNEQFF | TRBJ2-1 | TRBV3-1/TRBV3-2 | NA | NA
TGTGCCAGCAGCCAAGAACAGATATTTTCACCCCTCCACTTT | CASSQEQIFSPLHF | TRBJ1-6 | TRBV4-2 | NA | NA
TGTGCCAGCAGTTTAATAGCATTGGATGGCTATGGCTACACCTTC | CASSLIALDGYGYTF | TRBJ1-2 | TRBV28 | NA | NA
TGTGCCAGCAGCCAAGAGGGGACAGGGGATCAGCCCCAGCATTTT | CASSQEGTGDQPQHF | TRBJ1-5 | TRBV4-2 | NA | TRBD1
TGTGCCAGCAGTAATACAGGGGTAGGTAACGGCTCACCCCTCCACTTT | CASSNTGVGNGSPLHF | TRBJ1-6 | TRBV2 | NA | TRBD1
TGTGCCAGCAGTTCGCACAGGGGGAACTATGGCTACACCTTC | CASSSHRGNYGYTF | TRBJ1-2 | TRBV28 | NA | TRBD1
TGTGCCAGCAGCGCAGGGTCCGCCGGAAACACCATATATTTT | CASSAGSAGNTIYF | TRBJ1-3 | TRBV9 | NA | NA
TGTGCCAGCAGCCAAGGTGGGAGTTCCGATGAGCAGTTCTTC | CASSQGGSSDEQFF | TRBJ2-1 | TRBV9 | NA | NA
TGCGCCAGCAGCTACAGGGGGAGTGAACATGGCTACACCTTC | CASSYRGSEHGYTF | TRBJ1-2 | TRBV5-1 | few | TRBD1
TGTGCCTGGGCACCGACAGGGTTTTACACTGAAGCTTTCTTT | CAWAPTGFYTEAFF | TRBJ1-1 | TRBV30 | NA | TRBD1
TGCGCCAGCAGTTGGGCAGCGGGAGCCAACAATGAGCAGTTCTTC | CASSWAAGANNEQFF | TRBJ2-1 | TRBV5-1 | NA | TRBD2
TGCGCCAGCAGCTTGTGGCAGGGGGTGAGGAGCGCCGGGGAGCTGTTTTTT | CASSLWQGVRSAGELFF | TRBJ2-2 | TRBV5-1 | once | TRBD1
TGCGCCAGCAGCTTAGGCACAGTCGGTCTGTGTGCGCAGTATTTT | CASSLGTVGLCAQYF | TRBJ2-3 | TRBV5-1 | NA | NA
TGTGCCAGCAGCCAACAGTCCTACAATGAGCAGTTCTTC | CASSQQSYNEQFF | TRBJ2-1 | TRBV2 | NA | NA
TGTGCCAGCTCCGGGACTAGCCTAAATGAGCAGTTCTTC | CASSGTSLNEQFF | TRBJ2-1 | TRBV6-5 | NA | TRBD2
TGTGCCTGGAGTCGCGAGGGGGTGAAAGCTTTCTTT | CAWSREGVKAFF | TRBJ1-1 | TRBV30 | NA | NA
TGTGCCAGTAGTCGAGGGGACAGGGTGGATGGCTACACCTTC | CASSRGDRVDGYTF | TRBJ1-2 | TRBV19 | NA | TRBD1
TGTGCCAGCAGGGTAGCGGGGGCACGCGAGACCCAGTACTTC | CASRVAGARETQYF | TRBJ2-5 | TRBV28 | few | TRBD2
TGTGCCAGCAGCGTGAGACAGGGGGGACTGTTTTTT | CASSVRQGGLFF | TRBJ1-4 | TRBV9 | NA | TRBD1
TGTGCCAGCAGAATCCAAGCGTATGAAGCTTTCTTT | CASRIQAYEAFF | TRBJ1-1 | TRBV6-5 | NA | NA